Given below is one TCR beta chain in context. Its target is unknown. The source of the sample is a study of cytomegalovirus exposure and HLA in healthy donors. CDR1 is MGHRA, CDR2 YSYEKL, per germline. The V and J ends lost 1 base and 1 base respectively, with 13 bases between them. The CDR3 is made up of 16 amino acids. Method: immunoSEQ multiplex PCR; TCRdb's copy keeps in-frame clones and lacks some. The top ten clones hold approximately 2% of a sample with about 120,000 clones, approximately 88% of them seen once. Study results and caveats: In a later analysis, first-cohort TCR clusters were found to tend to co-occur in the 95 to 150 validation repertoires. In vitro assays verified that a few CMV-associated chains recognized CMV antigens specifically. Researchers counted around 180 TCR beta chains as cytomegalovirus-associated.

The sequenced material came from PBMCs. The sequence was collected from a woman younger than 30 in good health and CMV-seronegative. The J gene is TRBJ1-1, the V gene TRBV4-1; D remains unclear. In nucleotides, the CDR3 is TGCGCCAGCAGCCAAGGGCCGGGGTTGGGGAACACTGAAGCTTTCTTT. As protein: CASSQGPGLGNTEAFF.